Below are 15 T cell receptor beta chains sequenced from a single sample in a study of beta chain features in type 1 diabetes. General observations from the study: When Type 1 diabetes patients were examined, their TCRB CDR3s proved moderately but significantly shorter in all four CD4+ subsets.

What these receptors recognize is not known. Every isolated RNA sample was fully reverse transcribed, so sequencing captured expressed TCRB transcripts. Sequencing used immunoSEQ multiplex PCR; TCRdb keeps in-frame clones, though not all of them. Counted here are about 710,000 clones, over 13% occurring once; the ten biggest clones make up 0.04%. Sequenced sample: naive CD4+ T cells from blood. The receptors were gathered from a man younger than 35 with type 1 diabetes.

DNA of the CDR3: TGTGCCAGCGATTCTGACGGCTACGAGCAGTACTTC. Translating gives CASDSDGYEQYF. The chain employs TRBV7-6 and TRBJ2-7; no definite D call. This CDR3 has 12 residues. Germline CDR1 reads SGHVS; CDR2 reads FNYEAQ. Trimming took 8 bases from V and 3 from J, leaving 11 bases between them.

This clone appeared a few times. Written as DNA, the CDR3 is TGTGCCAGCTCCCCCGGACTAGCGGGAGTCCAAGAGACCCAGTACTTC. The encoded protein is CASSPGLAGVQETQYF. The chain carries TRBV19 and TRBJ2-5; 13 bases are shared with TRBD2. Germline CDR1 is LNHDA and CDR2 is SQIVND (reference sequence). This CDR3 spans 16 amino acids. V trimming: 9 bases; J trimming: 1 base; junction bases outside the gene matches: 8.

The rearrangement joins TRBV5-8 to TRBJ1-2, with unresolved D. V dropped 5 bases and J dropped 9 bases, with 14 bases sitting between them. Germline-derived CDR1 and CDR2 are SGHTS and YDEGEE. The CDR3 runs 12 residues. CDR3 nucleotide sequence: TGTGCCAGCAGTCCGGGCCTCGGGAGCTACACCTTC. It translates to CASSPGLGSYTF.

This clone was picked up a small number of times. The V call is TRBV6-5, the J call TRBJ2-3, with D possibly TRBD2 on 6 matching bases. Germline V gene data show CDR1 as MNHEY and CDR2 as SVGAGI. The CDR3 consists of 15 residues. V gave up 7 bases and J gave up 6 bases, with 20 bases separating them. CDR3 region: CASKVVREAVDTQYF. CDR3 DNA sequence: TGTGCCAGCAAAGTTGTCAGGGAGGCGGTGGATACGCAGTATTTT.

The V gene is TRBV6-5, the J gene TRBJ2-3, with a weak D call TRBD2 (5 bases). With 5 bases removed from V and 2 bases from J, the gap between germline ends came to 11 bases. This CDR3 has 14 residues. The germline V gene has CDR1 MNHEY and CDR2 SVGAGI. This chain's CDR3 is CASSRRTATDTQYF. The CDR3 DNA is TGTGCCAGCAGTCGCCGGACTGCCACAGATACGCAGTATTTT.

A few counts support this clone. The V and J genes are TRBV20-1 and TRBJ1-2; TRBD1 is a possible D gene (5 bases). CDR3 length equals 10 residues. Trimming shortened V by 6 bases and J by 7 bases, and 9 bases separated the two germline ends. The germline V gene encodes CDR1 DFQATT and CDR2 SNEGSKA (reference sequence). The CDR3 DNA sequence: TGCAGTGCGGGGACCAGTGGCTACACCTTC. Amino acid sequence: CSAGTSGYTF.

The chain joins TRBV25-1 to TRBJ2-5; D assignment may be TRBD1 or TRBD2 (7 bases each). The V end lost 4 bases, the J end lost 5 bases, and 17 bases lay between the germline ends. Per germline, CDR1 MGHDK and CDR2 SYGVNS. This CDR3 contains 15 residues. CDR3 bases: TGTGCCAGCAGTGGCAGGGGGGGCCTTGGGGAGACCCAGTACTTC. Its translation: CASSGRGGLGETQYF.

This sequence joins TRBV30 and TRBJ1-3, with 8 bases matching TRBD1. The CDR3 runs to 11 residues. V trimming: 5 bases; J trimming: 14 bases; junction bases outside the gene matches: 8. Germline-derived CDR1 and CDR2 are GTSNPN and SVGIG (reference sequence). CDR3 region: CAWGTTGVLYF. CDR3 in DNA: TGTGCCTGGGGGACGACAGGGGTTTTATATTTT.

This clone was observed a few times. V and J are TRBV2 and TRBJ1-2; weak D call: TRBD1 (6 bases). V was trimmed by 6 bases and J by 4 bases, leaving 18 bases between them. The CDR3 has 15 amino acids. The germline V gene encodes CDR1 SNHLY and CDR2 FYNNEI. CDR3 sequence: CASSPLGDTVYGYTF. The CDR3 DNA reads TGTGCCAGCAGCCCTTTAGGGGACACCGTCTATGGCTACACCTTC.

This chain links TRBV27 with TRBJ1-3; no clear D gene. The CDR3 loop spans 13 amino acids. Germline loops: CDR1 MNHEY, CDR2 SMNVEV (reference sequence). Trimming cost V 3 bases and J 0 bases, with 3 bases left between them. CDR3 amino acids: CASSFDSGNTIYF. CDR3 nucleotides: TGTGCCAGCAGTTTTGACTCTGGAAACACCATATATTTT.

This rearrangement joins TRBV6-6 to TRBJ2-3; TRBD1 agrees at 7 bases. The germline gives CDR1 MNHNY, CDR2 SVGAGI (reference sequence). The CDR3 length is 15 residues. J was trimmed by 2 bases and V by 6 bases; bases with no gene match: 8. The CDR3 bases are TGTGCCAGCAGCCGGGGACAGCCGTTCACAGATACGCAGTATTTT. Protein product: CASSRGQPFTDTQYF.

This clone has a handful of counts. The chain uses TRBV30 and TRBJ1-6; 10 bases are shared with TRBD1. Trimming cost V 3 bases and J 10 bases; bases outside gene matches: 9. Germline V gene lookup returns CDR1 GTSNPN and CDR2 SVGIG (reference sequence). This CDR3 region has 15 residues. The CDR3 nucleotides read TGTGCCTGGAGCCCCTCCGGGACAGGGGACTCACCCCTCCACTTT. This gives the protein CAWSPSGTGDSPLHF.

This clone was counted only a few times. The genes are TRBV10-3 and TRBJ2-7; the D gene could be TRBD1 or TRBD2 (5 bases each). The V end was cut by 4 bases, the J end by 3 bases, with 19 bases between. CDR3 size: 16 residues. CDR1 and CDR2 (germline): ENHRY, SYGVKD. This CDR3 is CAISALRRDRVYEQYF. The CDR3 DNA reads as TGTGCCATCAGTGCCCTCAGACGGGACCGAGTCTACGAGCAGTACTTC.

The chain couples TRBV7-9 to TRBJ2-1; the D call may be TRBD1 or TRBD2 (5 bases each). CDR3 length: 15 residues. Germline V gives CDR1 SEHNR, CDR2 FQNEAQ (reference sequence). The V end lost 5 bases, the J end lost 4 bases, and 15 bases lay between the germline ends. CDR3 sequence (DNA): TGTGCCAGCAGCCCACGGGGCGGTCTATACAATGAGCAGTTCTTC. Protein sequence: CASSPRGGLYNEQFF.

The gene calls are TRBV30 and TRBJ2-1; D is ambiguous. This CDR3 spans 14 amino acids. Germline V gives CDR1 GTSNPN, CDR2 SVGIG (reference sequence). Between the trimmed V and J ends, which lost 5 bases and 0 bases, there was a span of 11 bases. The CDR3 DNA follows: TGTGCCTGGGGTGGGGTCAGCTCCTACAATGAGCAGTTCTTC. Residues: CAWGGVSSYNEQFF.